This TCR beta chain was retrieved from a study of beta chain features in type 1 diabetes (dated 2018 in TCRdb). Study-level background: Patients and healthy donors did not differ in mean age, gender distribution, total cell number or subset yield. A total of roughly 100 million sorted cells were examined across all samples, and the number of cells per subset was strongly correlated with RNA yield. The study compared TCRB repertoires of sorted circulating CD4+ T cell subsets between recently diagnosed type 1 diabetes patients and matched healthy donors. Regulatory and stem cell-like memory subsets were obtained from only 8 patients and roughly eight healthy donors, while naive and central memory subsets were obtained from all 30 or so donors. The full study reports these points: A moderate but significant shortening of TCRB CDR3 length was observed in type 1 diabetes patients in all four CD4+ subsets. Because the HLA sub-analyses included only small numbers of individuals, any influence of HLA type on TCRB rearrangement was left unresolved. The naive, central memory and regulatory TCRB repertoires appeared to resemble one another more closely among patients than among healthy donors. Because cDNA was sequenced instead of genomic DNA, activated cells with high expression could be over-represented, although the groups did not differ in activation or CD3 levels. Patients with type 1 diabetes made fewer insertions and deleted more nucleotides at VDJ recombination sites, implying thymic rearrangement abnormalities. Shorter templates might have been favored by PCR, but patient and control samples were amplified and corrected together, so both groups would have been affected equally by any skew.

This clone was seen a few times. The antigen it binds to is not known. The record has no base qualities; no much larger clone is one base away. V was cut back by 0 bases and J by 2 bases, leaving a gap of 7 bases between them. The CDR3 sequence holds 14 residues, the cysteine and phenylalanine included. Of the read, only the CDR3 DNA is kept; its 42 bases are in frame from base 1. As encoded in the germline V gene, CDR1 is SGHTA while CDR2 is FQGTGA. From each donor, a single peripheral blood sample of around 120 mL on average was drawn into heparinised tubes. Naive, central memory, regulatory and stem cell-like memory CD4+ T cells were sorted on a BD FACSAria II using a panel including CD45RO, CCR7, CD25, CD127, CD95 and CD27. Every sorted population had a purity above 95%. Right away, PBMCs were isolated by Lymphoprep density gradient centrifugation and were stained directly, with no culture step. Samples were stained and sorted in pairs, with one healthy donor and one patient per experiment, so that batch effects were minimized.

The High Capacity cDNA Reverse Transcription Kit was used to reverse transcribe all of the isolated RNA, meaning that expressed TCRB transcripts were what got sequenced. Deep immunoSEQ sequencing was applied to naive, central memory and regulatory T cell samples, giving an average of roughly 3.5 million total reads per sample. Sorted cells were lysed in RLT buffer and RNA was extracted with DNase-treated RNeasy Micro or Mini kits, depending on cell number. To prevent cross-contamination, each cell subset was processed individually, whereas patient and healthy donor samples were processed jointly. TCRB sequences were amplified from cDNA with the immunoSEQ multiplex PCR, producing 87-bp fragments spanning the CDR3 region. Amplicons were sequenced on the Illumina HiSeq platform. The original pipeline was this. PCR bias was computationally corrected using synthetic template baselines, reads within Hamming distance 2 were collapsed, and singletons that could not be merged were discarded. Reads were aligned against IMGT so that V, D and J genes, CDR3 length and insertions or deletions at six rearrangement sites could be assigned. Within each subset, clonotype counts were normalized to sorted cell number, after which true diversity and Gini coefficients were computed with the tcR R package. Repertoire sharing was quantified using the overlap coefficient calculated on TCRB nucleotide sequences. The table comes from immuneACCESS by way of TCRdb, which keeps in-frame sequences with V and J called. Part of the clones is missing from these tables; in studies checked, under half for an unresolved V gene and the rest for unknown reasons. V, J and clone size were drawn from that table, and D and trimming were deduced from the DNA. The sample table holds around 180,000 clones, of which 6.5% to 9.5% were seen once. 0.94% of the sample lies in the top ten.

The chain couples TRBV7-3 to TRBJ1-1; the D gene cannot be resolved reliably. Sequenced: central memory CD4+ T cells from blood. The sequence was obtained from a middle-aged woman with type 1 diabetes. The CDR3 here reads CASSLTPTNTEAFF. The DNA sequence is TGTGCCAGCAGCTTAACGCCGACAAACACTGAAGCTTTCTTT.